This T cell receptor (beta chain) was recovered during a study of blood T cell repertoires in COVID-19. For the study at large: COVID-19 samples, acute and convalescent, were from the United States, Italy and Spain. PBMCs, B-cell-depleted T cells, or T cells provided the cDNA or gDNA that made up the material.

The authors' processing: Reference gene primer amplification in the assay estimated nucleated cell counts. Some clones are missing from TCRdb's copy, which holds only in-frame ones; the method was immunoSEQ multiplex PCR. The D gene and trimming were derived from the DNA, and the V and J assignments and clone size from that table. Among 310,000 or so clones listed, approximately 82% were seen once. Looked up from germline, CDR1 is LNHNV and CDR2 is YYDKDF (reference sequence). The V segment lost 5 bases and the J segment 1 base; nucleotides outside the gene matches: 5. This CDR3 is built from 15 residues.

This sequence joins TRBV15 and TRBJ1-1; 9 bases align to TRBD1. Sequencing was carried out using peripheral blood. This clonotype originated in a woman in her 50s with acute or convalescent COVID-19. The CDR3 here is CATSPQGQGNTEAFF. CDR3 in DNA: TGTGCCACCAGCCCGCAGGGACAGGGGAACACTGAAGCTTTCTTT.